These 21 T cell receptor beta chains came from one sample sequenced in a study of OX40 agonist ivuxolimab in advanced cancers. TCRdb's table, derived via immunoSEQ multiplex PCR, lists solely in-frame clones and lacks some. Among 84,000 or so clones listed, about 88% were seen once. The sample was CD4+ or CD8+ T cells sorted from blood, taken in a trial of the OX40 agonist ivuxolimab. The receptors come from an adult with an advanced solid tumor such as melanoma, head and neck, liver or kidney cancer.

The V and J genes are TRBV7-2 and TRBJ2-1, with D hard to call. CDR1 and CDR2 (germline): SGHTA, FQGNSA. V was trimmed by 0 bases and J by 8 bases, leaving 8 bases between them. The CDR3 contains 13 residues. CDR3 in amino acids: CASSLAGWDEQFF. CDR3 nucleotides: TGTGCCAGCAGCTTAGCGGGGTGGGATGAGCAGTTCTTC.

The rearrangement links TRBV7-2 to TRBJ1-1, with TRBD1 as a possible D gene (5 bases). CDR1 and CDR2 from the germline V gene are SGHTA and FQGNSA. V was clipped by 2 bases and J by 5 bases, with 9 bases between them. The length of the CDR3 is 13 residues. As DNA, the CDR3 is TGTGCCAGCAGCTTATATGGGGGAACTGAAGCTTTCTTT. Translating it yields CASSLYGGTEAFF.

The count of this clone is one. V and J are TRBV9 and TRBJ2-7; 8 bases are a match to TRBD1. CDR1 SGDLS and CDR2 YYNGEE come from the germline V gene. After removal of 4 bases from V and 3 bases from J, the junction contained 6 bases not matched to a gene. The CDR3 is 14 amino acids. The CDR3 here is CASSTRDRRYEQYF. The CDR3 nucleotides are TGTGCCAGCAGCACGAGGGACAGGCGCTACGAGCAGTACTTC.

The genes are TRBV10-3 and TRBJ1-4; TRBD1 matches 9 bases. CDR3 length: 14 residues. Germline values: CDR1 ENHRY, CDR2 SYGVKD. With 5 bases clipped from V and 5 bases from J, the junction kept 3 bases outside the gene matches. This CDR3 reads CAISQQGANEKLFF. CDR3 bases: TGTGCCATCAGTCAACAGGGGGCAAATGAAAAACTGTTTTTT.

The rearrangement links TRBV10-3 to TRBJ2-1; D uncertain. V gave up 0 bases and J gave up 2 bases, with 11 bases separating them. Germline V lookup: CDR1 ENHRY, CDR2 SYGVKD. The CDR3 has 16 residues. Here the CDR3 DNA reads TGTGCCATCAGTGAGTCCCTAACCCGGCCCTACAATGAGCAGTTCTTC. Translation gives CAISESLTRPYNEQFF.

The chain joins TRBV19 to TRBJ2-2, with D maybe TRBD2 (5 bases). Trimming took off 3 bases at V and 2 bases at J, with 16 bases between the two ends. The CDR3 runs to 17 residues. Germline loops: CDR1 LNHDA, CDR2 SQIVND (reference sequence). The CDR3 DNA is TGTGCCAGTAGTATCGGAGGACCCACCCTTAACACCGGGGAGCTGTTTTTT. Its protein is CASSIGGPTLNTGELFF.

The rearrangement joins TRBV7-3 to TRBJ2-3; possibly TRBD1 for D (6 bases). Germline CDR1 and CDR2: SGHTA and FQGTGA. Trimming cost V 5 bases and J 4 bases, with 19 bases left between them. This CDR3 region has 16 residues. CDR3 sequence reads: CASSDGTRERADTQYF. Here the CDR3 DNA reads TGTGCCAGCAGCGACGGGACAAGGGAACGGGCAGATACGCAGTATTTT.

The V and J genes are TRBV6-1 and TRBJ1-1; perhaps TRBD1 as D (5 bases). From germline, CDR1 is MNHNS and CDR2 SASEGT. This CDR3 is built from 15 residues. Trimming took off 1 base at V and 1 base at J, with 10 bases between the two ends. CDR3 loop: CASSEEGRANTEAFF. DNA of the CDR3: TGTGCCAGCAGTGAAGAAGGCAGGGCGAACACTGAAGCTTTCTTT.

As to this clone: Mismatch with germline at one junction end may stem from a read error. The chain is built from TRBV18 and TRBJ1-5; D is uncertain. This CDR3 contains 16 residues. Per germline, CDR1 KGHSH and CDR2 LQKENI. DNA of the CDR3: TGTGCCAGCTCGCCACAACCCCCGGTGAGTGCTCAGCCCCAGCATTTT. It translates to CASSPQPPVSAQPQHF.

The chain is built from TRBV5-1 and TRBJ2-3, with 10 bases fitting TRBD1. This CDR3 spans 16 amino acids. The germline V gene encodes CDR1 SGHRS and CDR2 YFSETQ. The junction had 14 bases not matched to a gene; V was cut back by 7 bases and J by 6 bases. In DNA, the CDR3 is TGCGCCAGCTCACCCGGGACAGGGGCCCGAGATGATACGCAGTATTTT. This gives the protein CASSPGTGARDDTQYF.

The chain couples TRBV19 to TRBJ1-5; D is unresolved. The CDR3 spans 15 residues. V lost 8 bases and J lost 3, with 17 bases in between. Germline lookup yields CDR1 LNHDA and CDR2 SQIVND (reference sequence). The CDR3 loop is CASRQSRRDNQPQHF. Written as DNA, the CDR3 is TGTGCCAGTCGCCAGTCGAGGCGGGACAATCAGCCCCAGCATTTT.

V gene TRBV7-8 combines with J gene TRBJ2-5; TRBD1 is a possible D gene (6 bases). V lost 3 bases and J lost 2, with 10 bases in between. The CDR3 sequence is 14 residues long. The germline V gene encodes CDR1 SGHVS and CDR2 FQNEAQ. The CDR3 DNA reads TGTGCCAGCAGCTTCGGACAGATACAAGAGACCCAGTACTTC. Protein: CASSFGQIQETQYF.

V usage is TRBV7-3 and J usage is TRBJ1-2; 7 bases agree with TRBD1. Trimming cost V 4 bases and J 8 bases; bases outside gene matches: 4. This CDR3 spans 12 amino acids. Germline V gene sequence: CDR1 SGHTA, CDR2 FQGTGA. The CDR3 bases are TGTGCCAGCAGCTCGGACAGGATCGGCTACACCTTC. It translates to CASSSDRIGYTF.

The chain employs TRBV5-1 and TRBJ1-4; D is unresolved. This CDR3 is built from 12 residues. Looked up from germline, CDR1 is SGHRS and CDR2 is YFSETQ. Trimming pared 4 bases from V and 8 bases from J, leaving 9 bases between. The CDR3 loop reads CASSEGLEKLFF. CDR3 DNA sequence: TGCGCCAGCAGCGAAGGACTGGAAAAACTGTTTTTT.

The CDR3 nucleotides are TGTGCCAGCAGCCCTGATCTTCTCGATCAGCCCCAGCATTTT. Protein product: CASSPDLLDQPQHF. The chain combines TRBV7-9 with TRBJ1-5; D is undetermined. Germline V gene data show CDR1 as SEHNR and CDR2 as FQNEAQ (reference sequence). This CDR3 has 14 residues. V was pared by 5 bases and J by 5 bases, with 13 bases between. Full variable domain (missing parts from reference TRBV7-9 and TRBJ1-5): DTGVSQNPRHKITKRGQNVTFRCDPISEHNRLYWYRQTLGQGPEFLTYFQNEAQLEKSRLLSDRFSAERPKGSFSTLEIQRTEQGDSAMYLCASSPDLLDQPQHFGDGTRLSIL.

The V call is TRBV30, the J call TRBJ2-5; no reliable D call. Trimming stripped 0 bases from V and 1 base from J, with 12 bases between. CDR3 size: 15 residues. Germline V CDR1 and CDR2: GTSNPN, SVGIG (reference sequence). Written as DNA, the CDR3 is TGTGCCTGGAGTGTAAAGGTCCTTACCCAAGAGACCCAGTACTTC. This gives the protein CAWSVKVLTQETQYF.

This clone appeared a few times. The identical CDR3 is also encoded by other nucleotide sequences in the sample. The chain employs TRBV19 and TRBJ2-7; maybe TRBD1 (6 bases). With 3 bases removed from V and 6 bases from J, the gap between germline ends came to 12 bases. CDR1 LNHDA and CDR2 SQIVND come from the germline V gene (reference sequence). There are 13 residues in the CDR3. CDR3 region: CASSIGGRGEQYF. The DNA for the CDR3 is TGTGCCAGTAGTATTGGAGGCAGGGGCGAGCAGTACTTC. Looking up the rest from reference TRBV19 and TRBJ2-7 gives the full variable domain: DGGITQSPKYLFRKEGQNVTLSCEQNLNHDAMYWYRQDPGQGLRLIYYSQIVNDFQKGDIAEGYSVSREKKESFPLTVTSAQKNPTAFYLCASSIGGRGEQYFGPGTRLTVT.

Here the CDR3 reads CASSRSTGTAQQETQYF. CDR3 in DNA: TGCGCCAGCAGCCGATCAACCGGGACAGCGCAACAAGAGACCCAGTACTTC. The rearrangement links TRBV4-3 to TRBJ2-5; 7 bases agree with TRBD1. The CDR3 loop spans 17 amino acids. Unmatched junction bases numbered 13, after V lost 4 bases and J lost 2 bases. The germline V gene encodes CDR1 LGHNA and CDR2 YSLEER.

This chain connects TRBV19 to TRBJ2-2; TRBD2 matches at 11 bases. Germline V gives CDR1 LNHDA, CDR2 SQIVND (reference sequence). V lost 9 bases and J lost 1; bases outside the gene matches: 13. This CDR3 is 18 amino acids long. The DNA of the CDR3 is TGTGCCAGCTCGGCGGGTATAGCGGGGGGGAGGAACACCGGGGAGCTGTTTTTT. Its translation: CASSAGIAGGRNTGELFF.

The rearrangement links TRBV11-2 to TRBJ1-6, with 8 nucleotides matching TRBD1. J gave up 9 bases and V 4 bases, and 8 bases lay outside the gene matches. This CDR3 is built from 15 residues. CDR1 and CDR2 (germline): SGHAT, FQNNGV. The CDR3 nucleotides read TGTGCCAGCAGCTCGGACACAGGGGGTGCTTCACCCCTCCACTTT. Translated: CASSSDTGGASPLHF. The variable domain in full, completed from reference TRBV11-2 and TRBJ1-6, reads EAGVAQSPRYKIIEKRQSVAFWCNPISGHATLYWYQQILGQGPKLLIQFQNNGVVDDSQLPKDRFSAERLKGVDSTLKIQPAKLEDSAVYLCASSSDTGGASPLHFGNGTRLTVT.

The chain has TRBV5-1 and TRBJ2-2; unclear D gene. Trimming took off 3 bases at V and 6 bases at J, with 18 bases between the two ends. The CDR3 contains 16 residues. CDR1 and CDR2 from the germline V gene are SGHRS and YFSETQ. As DNA, the CDR3 is TGCGCCAGCAGCTCCCAAGCAACAGACCGATCCGGGGAGCTGTTTTTT. Residues: CASSSQATDRSGELFF. The full variable domain, its missing parts supplied by reference TRBV5-1 and TRBJ2-2, is KAGVTQTPRYLIKTRGQQVTLSCSPISGHRSVSWYQQTPGQGLQFLFEYFSETQRNKGNFPGRFSGRQFSNSRSEMNVSTLELGDSALYLCASSSQATDRSGELFFGEGSRLTVL.